This passage covers 10 T cell receptor beta chains from one sample sequenced in a study of blood T cells in healthy people across ages. It was with a sample-barcoded 5' primer and a J-beta primer mix that a second PCR of roughly 7 to 12 cycles was run. Using its own MiXCR run on the 5' RACE reads, TCRdb lists one record per CDR3 protein. The table has more than 700,000 distinct CDR3 sequences, about half seen once. The source material was blood. The receptors come from a man older than 75 in good health.

The chain carries TRBV7-2 and TRBJ2-3; D is perhaps TRBD1 or TRBD2 (5 bases each). The germline V gene encodes CDR1 SGHTA and CDR2 FQGNSA. The CDR3 contains 15 residues. Trimming stripped 5 bases from V and 1 base from J, with 13 bases between. The CDR3 coding sequence is TGTGCCAGCAGCCCCCGCCTGGGGGGCACAGATACGCAGTATTTT. Residues: CASSPRLGGTDTQYF.

Details on this clonotype: This may arise from a read error, as a much more abundant clone is one base away. It is likely a read error, because the conserved phenylalanine at the end of the CDR3 is missing. The chain links TRBV4-3 to TRBJ1-6, with D unresolved. This CDR3 is 13 amino acids long. Per the germline V gene, CDR1 is LGHNA and CDR2 is YSLEER. Trimming took 2 bases from V and 7 from J, leaving 6 bases between them. The CDR3 loop is CASSQHSNSPLHL. CDR3 nucleotide sequence: TGCGCCAGCAGCCAACATTCCAATTCACCCCTCCACCTT.

This rearrangement joins TRBV6-6 to TRBJ2-5; 8 positions match TRBD1. Germline-derived CDR1 and CDR2 are MNHNY and SVGAGI (reference sequence). Unmatched junction bases numbered 19, after V lost 5 bases and J lost 11 bases. The CDR3 consists of 16 residues. CDR3 amino acids: CASSRRGQAQRNEQYF. The CDR3 nucleotides read TGTGCCAGCAGTCGCCGGGGACAGGCTCAGAGGAATGAGCAGTACTTC.

This chain links TRBV6-5 with TRBJ1-2, with 12 positions matching TRBD1. The CDR3 runs to 16 residues. After removal of 2 bases from V and 4 bases from J, the junction contained 5 bases not matched to a gene. CDR1 and CDR2 (germline): MNHEY, SVGAGI. CDR3 bases: TGTGCCAGCAGTTACGTGGGGACAGGGGGCAGCTATGGCTACACCTTC. Protein sequence: CASSYVGTGGSYGYTF.

The chain combines TRBV5-1 with TRBJ2-1, with D perhaps TRBD2 (6 bases). The germline V gene encodes CDR1 SGHRS and CDR2 YFSETQ. V lost 0 bases to trimming and J lost 1 base, with 11 bases between them. This CDR3 has 16 amino acids. CDR3 residues: CASSLALGGSYNEQFF. The DNA for the CDR3 is TGCGCCAGCAGCTTGGCCTTGGGAGGATCCTACAATGAGCAGTTCTTC.

The gene calls are TRBV20-1 and TRBJ2-1; 15 bases align to TRBD2. The CDR3 is 15 amino acids. Germline V gene lookup returns CDR1 DFQATT and CDR2 SNEGSKA (reference sequence). The ends lost 5 bases at V and 7 bases at J; junction bases unmatched: 6. The DNA for the CDR3 is TGCAGTGCTTCCGGACTAGCGGGAGGGCAGAATGAGCAGTTCTTC. It is translated as CSASGLAGGQNEQFF.

The J gene is TRBJ1-5, the V gene TRBV7-2; the D is unclear. CDR1 and CDR2 (germline): SGHTA, FQGNSA. The CDR3 runs to 14 residues. Trimming shortened V by 2 bases and J by 0 bases, and 5 bases separated the two germline ends. Here the CDR3 reads CASSLLNSNQPQHF. The CDR3 region has the DNA TGTGCCAGCAGCTTACTGAATAGCAATCAGCCCCAGCATTTT.

Only a few counts were recorded for this clonotype. This CDR3 reads CASSGQGSGANVLTF. In DNA, the CDR3 is TGTGCCAGCTCGGGACAGGGAAGCGGGGCCAACGTCCTGACTTTC. The rearrangement uses TRBV6-6 and TRBJ2-6; 9 nucleotides match TRBD1. The germline V gene encodes CDR1 MNHNY and CDR2 SVGAGI (reference sequence). V lost 8 bases to trimming and J lost 4 bases; unmatched junction nucleotides: 6. This CDR3 is 15 amino acids long.

This clonotype was recorded a few times. The V call is TRBV14, the J call TRBJ2-1; D perhaps matches TRBD2 (5 bases). This CDR3 is 13 amino acids long. Germline V gives CDR1 SGHDN, CDR2 FVKESK. The V and J ends lost 2 bases and 9 bases respectively, with 11 bases between them. The CDR3 region is CASSQLRAAEQFF. The CDR3 DNA is TGTGCCAGCAGCCAATTGCGGGCCGCTGAGCAGTTCTTC.

As for this clonotype: The junction differs from germline at one of its ends, possibly a read error. The rearrangement uses TRBV15 and TRBJ2-7; 10 nucleotides align to TRBD2. Germline V gene data show CDR1 as LNHNV and CDR2 as YYDKDF (reference sequence). CDR3 length: 18 amino acids. The CDR3 region has the DNA TGTGTCACCAGCAGAGATGTTTCTAGCGGGAGTCACATCTACGAGCAGTACTTC. This translates into CVTSRDVSSGSHIYEQYF.